The entry below gives a single T cell receptor beta chain sequence along with its context. Its target is not known. In addition to blood RNA drawn from unsorted whole blood, germline DNA was extracted. Trimming removed 7 bases from V and 3 bases from J; junction bases left unmatched: 7. The CDR3 runs 13 residues. Looked up from germline, CDR1 is SQVTM and CDR2 is ANQGSEA. From about 0.45 ug total RNA, TCR beta cDNA was generated with a primer in the constant region. Slightly modified ARM-PCR served as the procedure for the TCR beta libraries. These libraries came from three rounds of nested multiplex PCR. The opening two PCR rounds, nine to eleven cycles each, paired TRBV1-TRBV30 forward primers with a C-beta reverse primer. MiXCR was run by TCRdb on the multiplex PCR reads, yielding one entry per CDR3 protein. Of about 310,000 distinct CDR3 sequences listed, about 62% were seen once; the top ten hold roughly 9%.

This record comes from a study of tumor-infiltrating lymphocytes in primary liver carcinoma. Whole-study context: The study enrolled male and female patients aged 30 to 69 years.

Study conclusions and caveats: Blood fell significantly below tumors in its top-250-clone fraction (p = 0.039). Pairs comparing tumor with adjacent tissue or blood overlapped less than pairs drawn from tumor regions.

The V gene is TRBV29-1, the J gene TRBJ2-3; the match to TRBD1 covers 7 bases. This TCR was sampled from a man between 35 and 55 years old with primary liver carcinoma and hepatitis B virus infection. Sample: peripheral blood. CDR3 in DNA: TGCAGCGCTGCTAGGGACAGTACAGATACGCAGTATTTT. This gives the protein CSAARDSTDTQYF.